This TCR beta chain was captured in a study of response to subunit inactivated influenza vaccine. Study results and caveats: Authors suggested seasonal influenza vaccinations each recruit few new T cells.

TCRdb re-analysed the RT-PCR reads in MiXCR, keeping a single row per CDR3 protein. The data show 500,000 to 600,000 distinct CDR3 sequences, approximately 7.1% seen once. In regard to this clonotype: Its specificity is not known.

Trimming removed 0 bases from V and 7 bases from J, with 10 bases in between. Germline assignment: CDR1 KGHSH and CDR2 LQKENI. This CDR3 has 14 residues. The sequence was collected from a man between 45 and 75 years old who received an inactivated influenza vaccine. This chain uses TRBV18 with TRBJ2-1; the D is unclear. The sequenced sample was PBMCs from blood, obtained less than 30 months after vaccination. This CDR3 reads CASSPPTALNEQFF. CDR3 in DNA: TGTGCCAGCTCACCACCGACGGCTTTGAATGAGCAGTTCTTC.